The entry that follows covers one T cell receptor beta chain sequence. Its antigen remains unknown. The CDR3 loop spans 14 amino acids. V gave up 4 bases and J gave up 1 base; unmatched junction bases: 4. The germline V gene encodes CDR1 SGHNT and CDR2 YYREEE (reference sequence). PCR primers comprised 60 Vbeta and 13 Jbeta primers. The data were produced by immunoSEQ multiplex PCR, yet TCRdb's version contains in-frame clones alone and is incomplete. Of roughly 88,000 clones listed, roughly 72% are singletons. The data belong to a study of cytomegalovirus exposure and HLA in healthy donors. Study summary: Some 85 million unique TCRs, all from HLA-typed donors, were included in an early release of the data. Study-wide points: Donor immune exposure was known only as CMV serostatus. Later work found most CMV-associated TCR beta chains apparently HLA-restricted.

Donors showed nominal health when sampled, although they likely had unrecorded immune exposures. This chain uses TRBV5-4 with TRBJ2-7; 8 bases are a match to TRBD1. This TCR was recovered from a man aged 30-40 years in good health and CMV-seropositive. Specimen: PBMCs. The CDR3 sequence: CASSLRTGSYEQYF. The DNA of the CDR3 is TGTGCCAGCAGCCTACGGACAGGGTCCTACGAGCAGTACTTC.